These T cell receptor beta chains were read from a single sample in a study of cytomegalovirus exposure and HLA in healthy donors. Repertoires were generated with immunoSEQ multiplex PCR, while TCRdb's copy carries only in-frame clones and drops some. The sample has about 140,000 clones, around 59% seen once. The sample taken for sequencing was PBMCs. The receptors originated from a male donor in good health and CMV-seronegative. CDR3s include the opening cysteine and the closing phenylalanine or tryptophan. Each record gives: V gene, J gene, clone size, D gene, CDR3 protein, CDR3 DNA. A D gene is named only where the DNA matches it firmly. The size entry is marked missing in some rows and otherwise reads once, few, many or a size class.

V gene: TRBV7-3; J gene: TRBJ1-2; clone size: few; D gene: .; CDR3 protein: CASSSTGQSYYGYTF; CDR3 DNA: TGTGCCAGCAGCTCCACTGGACAGAGTTACTATGGCTACACCTTC
V gene: TRBV5-6; J gene: TRBJ2-1; clone size: few; D gene: TRBD2; CDR3 protein: CASSLVRLAVYNEQFF; CDR3 DNA: TGTGCCAGCAGCTTGGTTCGGCTAGCGGTCTACAATGAGCAGTTCTTC
V gene: TRBV9; J gene: TRBJ1-1; clone size: .; D gene: .; CDR3 protein: CASSVTGNTEAFF; CDR3 DNA: TGTGCCAGCAGCGTTACAGGGAACACTGAAGCTTTCTTT
V gene: TRBV7-3; J gene: TRBJ1-1; clone size: .; D gene: .; CDR3 protein: CASSAQGNTEAFF; CDR3 DNA: TGTGCCAGCAGCGCACAGGGGAACACTGAAGCTTTCTTT
V gene: TRBV7-9; J gene: TRBJ1-6; clone size: once; D gene: .; CDR3 protein: CASSLGPGRSPLHF; CDR3 DNA: TGTGCCAGCAGCTTAGGTCCTGGGCGTTCGCCCCTCCACTTT
V gene: TRBV7-2; J gene: TRBJ2-7; clone size: few; D gene: .; CDR3 protein: CASSPMTGYEQYF; CDR3 DNA: TGTGCCAGCAGCCCGATGACAGGCTACGAGCAGTACTTC
V gene: TRBV6-1; J gene: TRBJ1-2; clone size: few; D gene: .; CDR3 protein: CASRRRDGGYTF; CDR3 DNA: TGTGCCAGCAGGCGCAGGGATGGCGGCTACACCTTC
V gene: TRBV19; J gene: TRBJ1-5; clone size: few; D gene: .; CDR3 protein: CASSIGAGSNQPQHF; CDR3 DNA: TGTGCCAGTAGTATTGGGGCGGGGAGCAATCAGCCCCAGCATTTT
V gene: TRBV27; J gene: TRBJ1-1; clone size: .; D gene: .; CDR3 protein: CASSSQGIGEAFF; CDR3 DNA: TGTGCCAGCAGTTCCCAGGGGATAGGTGAAGCTTTCTTT
V gene: TRBV12-2; J gene: TRBJ2-5; clone size: .; D gene: .; CDR3 protein: CASRLPNRDRETWAQYF; CDR3 DNA: TGTGCAAGTCGCTTACCGAACAGGGACAGAGAAACGTGGGCCCAGTACTTC
V gene: TRBV19; J gene: TRBJ1-5; clone size: few; D gene: .; CDR3 protein: CASRLRGQPQHF; CDR3 DNA: TGTGCCAGTAGACTCAGGGGACAGCCCCAGCATTTT
V gene: TRBV6-1; J gene: TRBJ2-2; clone size: .; D gene: .; CDR3 protein: CASSGLSGSTGELFF; CDR3 DNA: TGTGCCAGCAGTGGTTTGTCGGGGAGCACCGGGGAGCTGTTTTTT
V gene: TRBV5-6; J gene: TRBJ1-6; clone size: .; D gene: .; CDR3 protein: CASSFLPRENSPLHF; CDR3 DNA: TGTGCCAGCAGCTTCCTACCCAGGGAAAATTCACCCCTCCACTTT
V gene: TRBV30; J gene: TRBJ1-4; clone size: .; D gene: .; CDR3 protein: CAWSAQGEKLFF; CDR3 DNA: TGTGCCTGGAGTGCACAGGGTGAAAAACTGTTTTTT
V gene: TRBV15; J gene: TRBJ1-5; clone size: few; D gene: .; CDR3 protein: CATSSRRGPQHF; CDR3 DNA: TGTGCCACCAGCAGCCGAAGGGGGCCCCAGCATTTT
V gene: TRBV7-3; J gene: TRBJ2-2; clone size: .; D gene: .; CDR3 protein: CATSSGSTGELFF; CDR3 DNA: TGTGCCACCAGCTCGGGTAGCACCGGGGAGCTGTTTTTT
V gene: TRBV4-1; J gene: TRBJ2-3; clone size: .; D gene: .; CDR3 protein: CASSQVITATDTQYF; CDR3 DNA: TGCGCCAGCAGCCAGGTTATAACAGCAACAGATACGCAGTATTTT
V gene: TRBV29-1; J gene: TRBJ1-6; clone size: .; D gene: .; CDR3 protein: CSVAGNYNSPLHF; CDR3 DNA: TGCAGCGTTGCAGGGAATTATAATTCACCCCTCCACTTT